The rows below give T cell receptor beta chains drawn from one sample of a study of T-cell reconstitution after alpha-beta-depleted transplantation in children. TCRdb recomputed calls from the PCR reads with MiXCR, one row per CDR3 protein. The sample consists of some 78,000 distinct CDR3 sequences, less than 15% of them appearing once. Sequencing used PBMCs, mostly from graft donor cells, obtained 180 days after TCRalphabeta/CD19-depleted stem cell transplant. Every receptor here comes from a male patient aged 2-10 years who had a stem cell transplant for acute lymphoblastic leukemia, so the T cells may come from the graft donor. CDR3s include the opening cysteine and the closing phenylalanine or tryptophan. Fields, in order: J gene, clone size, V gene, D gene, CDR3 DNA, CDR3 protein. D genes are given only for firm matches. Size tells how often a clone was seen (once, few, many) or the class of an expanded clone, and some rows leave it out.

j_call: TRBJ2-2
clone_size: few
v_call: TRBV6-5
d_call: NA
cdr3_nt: TGTGCCAGCAGTTACCTGCCTCAAGGGAACACCGGGGAGCTGTTTTTT
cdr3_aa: CASSYLPQGNTGELFF

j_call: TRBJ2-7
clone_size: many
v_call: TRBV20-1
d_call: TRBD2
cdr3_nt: TGCAGTGCGCGCCTGACCGGGACTAGTTCCCACGAGCAGTACTTC
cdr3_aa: CSARLTGTSSHEQYF

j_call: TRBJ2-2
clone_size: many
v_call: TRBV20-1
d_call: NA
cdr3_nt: TGCAGTGCTAGTCGGGGCTTCACAACCGGGGAGCTGTTTTTT
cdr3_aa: CSASRGFTTGELFF

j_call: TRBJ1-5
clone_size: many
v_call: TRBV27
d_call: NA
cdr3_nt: TGTGCCAGCAGTCCCTGGAGGCAGCCCCAGCATTTT
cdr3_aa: CASSPWRQPQHF

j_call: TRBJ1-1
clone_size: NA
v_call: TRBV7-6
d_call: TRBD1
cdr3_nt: TGTGCCAGCAGCCCTTGGACAGGGATGGCCGGAACTGAAGCTTTCTTT
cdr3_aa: CASSPWTGMAGTEAFF

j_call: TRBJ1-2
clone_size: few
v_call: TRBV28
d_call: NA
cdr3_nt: TGTGCCAGCTCCTATTGGGAGGGCGGCTATGGCTACACCTTC
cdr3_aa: CASSYWEGGYGYTF

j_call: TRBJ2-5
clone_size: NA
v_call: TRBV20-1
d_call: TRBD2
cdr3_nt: TGCAGTGCTAAGGCTAGCGGGGGAAAACAAGAGACCCAGTACTTC
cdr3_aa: CSAKASGGKQETQYF

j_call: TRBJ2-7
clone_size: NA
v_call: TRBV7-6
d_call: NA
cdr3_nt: TGTGCCAGCAGCTTAACCAGGGACTACGAGCAGTACTTC
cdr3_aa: CASSLTRDYEQYF

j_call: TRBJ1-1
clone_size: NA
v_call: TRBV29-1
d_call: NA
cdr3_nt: TGCAGCGTTGGCGGGGTTGAAGCTTTCTTT
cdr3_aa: CSVGGVEAFF

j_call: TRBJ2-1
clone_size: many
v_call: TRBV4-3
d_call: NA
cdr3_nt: TGCGCCAGCAGCCAACTCAGGGTCAATGAGCAGTTCTTC
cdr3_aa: CASSQLRVNEQFF

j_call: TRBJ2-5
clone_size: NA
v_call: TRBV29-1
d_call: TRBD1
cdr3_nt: TGCAGCGTCGCGCGGGACAGGGAACCGGAGACCCAGTACTTC
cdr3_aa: CSVARDREPETQYF

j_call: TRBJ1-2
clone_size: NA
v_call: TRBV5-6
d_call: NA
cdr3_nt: TGTGCCAGCAGCCAAGACAGGACTGATGGCTACACCTTC
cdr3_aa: CASSQDRTDGYTF

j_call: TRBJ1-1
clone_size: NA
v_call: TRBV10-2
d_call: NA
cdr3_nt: TGCGCCAGCGGGGCTGGGACTGAAGCTTTCTTT
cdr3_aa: CASGAGTEAFF

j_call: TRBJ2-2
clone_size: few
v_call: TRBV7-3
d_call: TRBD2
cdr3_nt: TGTGCCAGCAGCAGAGTTGGCGGGAGATCCGGGGAGCTGTTTTTT
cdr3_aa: CASSRVGGRSGELFF

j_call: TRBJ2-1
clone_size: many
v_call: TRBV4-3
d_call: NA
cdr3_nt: TGCGCCAGCAGCCAAGATTGGACTCTGTACAATGAGCAGTTCTTC
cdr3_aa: CASSQDWTLYNEQFF

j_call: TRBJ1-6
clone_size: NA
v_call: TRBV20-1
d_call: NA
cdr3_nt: TGCAGTGCTAGAGTGCGGGTATCACCCCTCCACTTT
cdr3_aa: CSARVRVSPLHF

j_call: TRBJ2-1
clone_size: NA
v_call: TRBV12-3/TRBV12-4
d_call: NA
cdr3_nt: TGTGCCAGCAGTTCACCCCGGAGTCTAGTGTCCCCCAGCTCCTTCAATGAGCAGTTCTTC
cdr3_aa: CASSSPRSLVSPSSFNEQFF

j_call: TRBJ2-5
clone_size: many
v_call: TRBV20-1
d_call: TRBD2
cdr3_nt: TGCAGTGTGTGTTTGGGGACTAAAGAGACCCAGTACTTC
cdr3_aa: CSVCLGTKETQYF

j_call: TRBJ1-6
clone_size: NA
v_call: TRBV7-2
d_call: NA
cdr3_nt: TGTGCCAGCAGCCCCAAAACAAGATCACCCCTCCACTTT
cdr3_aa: CASSPKTRSPLHF

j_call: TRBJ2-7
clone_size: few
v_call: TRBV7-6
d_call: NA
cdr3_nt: TGTGCCAGCAGCTTAGATGGGCAGGGTGCGTACGAGCAGTACTTC
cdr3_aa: CASSLDGQGAYEQYF

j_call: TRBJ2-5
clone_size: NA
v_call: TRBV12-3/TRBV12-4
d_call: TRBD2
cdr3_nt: TGTGCCAGCAGTTTTACGATTGGTAGCGGGCCCCAGACCCAGTACTTC
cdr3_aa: CASSFTIGSGPQTQYF

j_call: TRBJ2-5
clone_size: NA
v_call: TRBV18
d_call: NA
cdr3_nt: TGTGCCAGCTCTCCTAAGGTGCGGAGGGAGACCCAGTACTTC
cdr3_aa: CASSPKVRRETQYF

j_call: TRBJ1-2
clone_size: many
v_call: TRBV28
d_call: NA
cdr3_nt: TGTGCCAGCAGTTTAGGTTTCCGAGGTGGCTACACCTTC
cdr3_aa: CASSLGFRGGYTF

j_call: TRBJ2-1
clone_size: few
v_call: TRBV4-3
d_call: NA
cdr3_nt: TGCGCCAGCAGCCAAGAAGGGGGCAGCCGGGGGGAGCAGTTCTTC
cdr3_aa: CASSQEGGSRGEQFF

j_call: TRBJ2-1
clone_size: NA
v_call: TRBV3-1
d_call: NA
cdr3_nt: TGTGCCAGCAGCCATGGTCCACCTTGGGGCAATGAGCAGTTCTTC
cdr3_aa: CASSHGPPWGNEQFF

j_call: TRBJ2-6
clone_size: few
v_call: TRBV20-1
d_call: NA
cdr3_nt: TGCAGTGCTAGGGCCACTGGGGCCAACGTCCTGACTTTC
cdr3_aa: CSARATGANVLTF

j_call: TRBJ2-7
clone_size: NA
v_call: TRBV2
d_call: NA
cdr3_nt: TGTGCCAGCAGTGGGAACGAGCAGTACTTC
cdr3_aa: CASSGNEQYF

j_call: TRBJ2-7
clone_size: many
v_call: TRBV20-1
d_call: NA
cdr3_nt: TGCAGTGCTAGTGCCGGGAGTCCCGAGCAGTACTTC
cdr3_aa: CSASAGSPEQYF

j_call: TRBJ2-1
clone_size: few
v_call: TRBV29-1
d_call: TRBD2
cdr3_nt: TGCAGCGTTGAAGGAGTGACTAGCGGGAGAGGAAATGAGCAGTTCTTC
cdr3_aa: CSVEGVTSGRGNEQFF

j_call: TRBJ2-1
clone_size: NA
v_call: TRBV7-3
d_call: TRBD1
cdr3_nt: TGTGCCAGCAGCTTAACGGTGGACAGGAACAATGAGCAGTTCTTC
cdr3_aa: CASSLTVDRNNEQFF

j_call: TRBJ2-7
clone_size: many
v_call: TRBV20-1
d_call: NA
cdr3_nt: TGCAGTGCTAGGGGTAGCTCCTACGAGCAGTACTTC
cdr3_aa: CSARGSSYEQYF

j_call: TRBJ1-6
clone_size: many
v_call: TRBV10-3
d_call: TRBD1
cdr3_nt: TGTGCCATCAGTGGGACAGGGGGTGGTTCACCCCTCCACTTT
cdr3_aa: CAISGTGGGSPLHF

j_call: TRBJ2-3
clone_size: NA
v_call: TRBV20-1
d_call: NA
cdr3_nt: TGCAGTGCCCCCAGAGGGACAAATACGCAGTATTTT
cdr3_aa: CSAPRGTNTQYF

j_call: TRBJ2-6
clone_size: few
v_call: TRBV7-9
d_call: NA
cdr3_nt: TGTGCCAGCTTCACCGGGGCCAACGTCCTGACTTTC
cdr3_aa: CASFTGANVLTF

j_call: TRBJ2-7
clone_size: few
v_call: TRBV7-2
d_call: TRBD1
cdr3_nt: TGTGCCAGCAGCTTAGGAATCGGACAGGGGGAGCAGTACTTC
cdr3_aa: CASSLGIGQGEQYF

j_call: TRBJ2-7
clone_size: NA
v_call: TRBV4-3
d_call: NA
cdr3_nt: TGCGCCAGCAGCCCTGACATATACTACGAGCAGTACTTC
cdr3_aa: CASSPDIYYEQYF

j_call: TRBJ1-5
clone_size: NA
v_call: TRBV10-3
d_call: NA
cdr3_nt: TGTGCCATCGGGGCCGGGGCCAATAGCAATCAGCCCCAGCATTTT
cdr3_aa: CAIGAGANSNQPQHF

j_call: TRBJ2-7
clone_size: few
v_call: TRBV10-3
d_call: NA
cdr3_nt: TGTGCCACAGAGGGGCTGAGTCTTACGGGGCTCCACTACGAGCAGTACTTC
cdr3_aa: CATEGLSLTGLHYEQYF

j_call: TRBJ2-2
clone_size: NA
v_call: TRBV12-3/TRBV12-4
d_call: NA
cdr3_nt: TGTGCCAGCAGTTTGAGGGAGAACGGGGAGCTGTTTTTT
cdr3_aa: CASSLRENGELFF

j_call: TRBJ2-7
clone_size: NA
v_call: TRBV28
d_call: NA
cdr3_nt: TGTGCCAGCAGTTTAAAGAGGGGGGGCTCCTACGAGCAGTACTTC
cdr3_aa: CASSLKRGGSYEQYF

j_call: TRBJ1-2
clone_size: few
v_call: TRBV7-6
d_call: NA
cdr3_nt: TGTGCCAGCAGCTTAGGTCAGGGATACGGCTACACCTTC
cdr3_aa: CASSLGQGYGYTF

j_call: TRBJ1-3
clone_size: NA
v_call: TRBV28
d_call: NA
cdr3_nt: TGTGCGGGGGCCTCTGGAAACACCATATATTTT
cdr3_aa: CAGASGNTIYF

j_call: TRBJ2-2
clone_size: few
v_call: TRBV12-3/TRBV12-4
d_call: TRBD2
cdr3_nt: TGTGCCAGCAGTTTAGGTCGGGCTAGCGGGGGCGCGAACACCGGGGAGCTGTTTTTT
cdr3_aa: CASSLGRASGGANTGELFF

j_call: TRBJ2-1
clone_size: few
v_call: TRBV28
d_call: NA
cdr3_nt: TGTGCCAGCAATTACCCTGGGACTGGTTTCTACAATGAGCAGTTCTTC
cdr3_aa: CASNYPGTGFYNEQFF

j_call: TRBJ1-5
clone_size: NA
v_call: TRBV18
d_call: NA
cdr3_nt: TGTGCCAGCTCTCGGGACAACAATCAGCCCCAGCATTTT
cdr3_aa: CASSRDNNQPQHF

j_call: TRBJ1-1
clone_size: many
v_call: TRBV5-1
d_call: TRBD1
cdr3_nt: TGCGCCAGCAGCACCCAGGGGACAGCGACAACTGAAGCTTTCTTT
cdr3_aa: CASSTQGTATTEAFF